The rows below give T cell receptor beta chains drawn from one sample of a study of OX40 agonist ivuxolimab in advanced cancers. Repertoires were generated with immunoSEQ multiplex PCR, while TCRdb's copy carries only in-frame clones and drops some. The table includes around 67,000 clones, about nine tenths detected once. This specimen was CD4+ or CD8+ T cells sorted from blood, taken in a trial of the OX40 agonist ivuxolimab. The receptors were sampled from an adult with an advanced solid tumor such as melanoma, head and neck, liver or kidney cancer. CDR3s include the opening cysteine and the closing phenylalanine or tryptophan. The D gene is left open where the match is weak. Size values are once, few and many counts, or a class for expanded clones, and some rows have none.

abundance	d_gene	v_gene	j_gene	CDR3aa	CDR3nt
.	TRBD1	TRBV11-3	TRBJ1-1	CASSRRWTGGMPEAFF	TGTGCCAGCAGTCGACGGTGGACAGGGGGCATGCCTGAAGCTTTCTTT
.	.	TRBV7-9	TRBJ1-1	CASSLGGGRGEVGAFF	TGTGCCAGCAGCTTAGGGGGCGGCAGGGGTGAGGTTGGAGCTTTCTTT
.	.	TRBV2	TRBJ1-1	CASKRDAKNTEAFF	TGTGCCAGCAAGCGGGACGCCAAGAACACTGAAGCTTTCTTT
.	.	TRBV6-1	TRBJ1-3	CASQGVGSGNTIYF	TGTGCCAGTCAAGGCGTAGGGTCTGGAAACACCATATATTTT
.	.	TRBV6-1	TRBJ1-2	CASRNRVMRGYTF	TGTGCCAGCAGGAATAGGGTCATGAGGGGCTACACCTTC
.	TRBD1	TRBV5-1	TRBJ2-7	CASSLGTGTVSYEQYF	TGCGCCAGCAGCCTGGGAACCGGGACAGTCTCCTACGAGCAGTACTTC
.	.	TRBV14	TRBJ2-3	CASSLPGTSASSQYF	TGTGCCAGCAGCCTACCTGGGACTTCGGCCTCTTCGCAGTATTTT
.	TRBD2	TRBV7-9	TRBJ2-7	CASSSPSGSSYEQYF	TGTGCCAGCAGCTCCCCTAGCGGGAGCTCCTACGAGCAGTACTTC
.	TRBD1	TRBV2	TRBJ1-2	CASSTLRTGGVSYGYTF	TGTGCCAGCAGTACTCTTCGGACAGGGGGAGTCTCCTATGGCTACACCTTC
once	.	TRBV6-1	TRBJ2-7	CASTPRRGSRDEQYF	TGTGCCAGCACCCCGCGCAGGGGTTCTCGGGACGAGCAGTACTTC
.	TRBD2	TRBV28	TRBJ2-1	CASSTGLENEQFF	TGTGCCAGCAGTACGGGACTAGAGAATGAGCAGTTCTTC
once	TRBD2	TRBV11-3	TRBJ2-1	CASSEGLAAGVEQFF	TGTGCCAGCAGCGAAGGACTAGCGGCCGGAGTTGAGCAGTTCTTC
.	.	TRBV1	TRBJ2-4	CTSSSPGAVDEKLAKNIQYF	TGCACCAGCAGCTCGCCCGGCGCCGTAGACGAAAAATTAGCCAAAAACATTCAGTACTTC
.	TRBD1	TRBV19	TRBJ1-1	CASSIAGGTEAFF	TGTGCCAGTAGTATAGCAGGGGGCACTGAAGCTTTCTTT
.	TRBD2	TRBV19	TRBJ2-5	CASGTGTSGETQYF	TGTGCCAGTGGGACCGGGACTAGCGGGGAGACCCAGTACTTC
.	.	TRBV7-3	TRBJ2-3	CASSLTGPADTQYF	TGTGCCAGCAGCTTGACGGGTCCAGCAGATACGCAGTATTTT
.	TRBD2	TRBV7-9	TRBJ2-3	CASSLGLAGTDTQYF	TGTGCCAGCAGCCTCGGACTAGCCGGCACAGATACGCAGTATTTT
.	.	TRBV10-3	TRBJ2-7	CAISDLQGPGYEQYF	TGTGCCATTTCCGATCTTCAGGGACCAGGTTACGAGCAGTACTTC
few	.	TRBV2	TRBJ1-6	CASHPQGQGNSPLHF	TGTGCCAGCCACCCTCAGGGGCAGGGTAATTCACCCCTCCACTTT
few	TRBD1	TRBV28	TRBJ2-7	CASRGQGVSYEQYF	TGTGCCAGCAGGGGACAGGGAGTTTCCTACGAGCAGTACTTC
.	.	TRBV7-6	TRBJ2-5	CASSTGQLETQYF	TGTGCCAGCAGCACCGGACAACTCGAGACCCAGTACTTC
.	.	TRBV4-3	TRBJ2-1	CASSQEKTGRPYNEQFF	TGCGCCAGCAGCCAAGAAAAGACTGGCCGTCCCTACAATGAGCAGTTCTTC
.	TRBD1	TRBV7-9	TRBJ2-7	CASSLPGQGYEQYF	TGTGCCAGCAGCCTTCCGGGACAGGGCTACGAGCAGTACTTC
.	.	TRBV28	TRBJ1-5	CASSPGGYSNQPQHF	TGTGCCAGCAGCCCGGGGGGCTATAGCAATCAGCCCCAGCATTTT
.	.	TRBV5-6	TRBJ1-5	CASSLEEGSNSNQPQHF	TGTGCCAGCAGCCTTGAGGAGGGATCGAATAGCAATCAGCCCCAGCATTTT
few	.	TRBV6-1	TRBJ1-4	CASGLDREKLFF	TGTGCCAGCGGCTTGGATCGGGAAAAACTGTTTTTT
.	TRBD1	TRBV5-1	TRBJ1-3	CASSLAGTGRNTIYF	TGCGCCAGCAGCTTGGCAGGGACAGGGCGGAACACCATATATTTT
.	.	TRBV18	TRBJ2-7	CASSPPSSYEQYF	TGTGCCAGCTCACCACCAAGCTCCTACGAGCAGTACTTC
once	.	TRBV7-2	TRBJ2-7	CASRGAGAYEQYF	TGTGCCAGCAGGGGGGCCGGGGCCTACGAGCAGTACTTC
.	.	TRBV10-3	TRBJ2-7	CAISARYEQYF	TGTGCCATCAGTGCTCGGTACGAGCAGTACTTC
.	TRBD2	TRBV18	TRBJ2-3	CASSSGLADSTDTQYF	TGTGCCAGCTCTTCGGGACTAGCGGACAGCACAGATACGCAGTATTTT
.	TRBD1	TRBV10-1	TRBJ1-1	CASSGSDRTMNTEAFF	TGCGCCAGCAGTGGGTCGGACAGGACTATGAACACTGAAGCTTTCTTT
.	TRBD2	TRBV7-9	TRBJ2-3	CAHGGSGGADTQYF	TGTGCCCACGGGGGGAGCGGAGGGGCAGATACGCAGTATTTT
.	.	TRBV15	TRBJ2-1	CATSRGRNEQFF	TGTGCCACCAGCAGAGGAAGAAATGAGCAGTTCTTC
.	TRBD1	TRBV7-9	TRBJ1-1	CASSSQGAKLEAFF	TGTGCCAGCAGCTCACAGGGGGCGAAGCTTGAAGCTTTCTTT
.	TRBD2	TRBV11-3	TRBJ2-1	CASSLVAGVYNEQFF	TGTGCCAGCAGCTTAGTAGCGGGGGTTTACAATGAGCAGTTCTTC
.	TRBD2	TRBV10-3	TRBJ2-3	CAISGLAIDTQYF	TGTGCCATCTCGGGACTAGCAATTGATACGCAGTATTTT
.	.	TRBV9	TRBJ2-3	CASSVYVRDTQYF	TGTGCCAGCAGCGTATATGTTCGGGATACGCAGTATTTT
.	TRBD2	TRBV4-1	TRBJ2-3	CASSHLPGLAGGFRDTQYF	TGCGCCAGCAGCCATCTTCCGGGACTAGCGGGAGGGTTCAGAGATACGCAGTATTTT
.	TRBD2	TRBV5-8	TRBJ2-2	CASSLLLARGGGELFF	TGTGCCAGCAGCTTGCTACTAGCGAGAGGCGGCGGGGAGCTGTTTTTT
.	TRBD1	TRBV6-5	TRBJ2-1	CASSRQGSYNEQFF	TGTGCCAGCAGTCGACAGGGATCCTACAATGAGCAGTTCTTC
.	.	TRBV7-2	TRBJ2-5	CASSLMAPETQYF	TGTGCCAGCAGCTTAATGGCTCCCGAGACCCAGTACTTC
.	.	TRBV6-5	TRBJ1-2	CASSYEGRGYTF	TGTGCCAGCAGTTACGAGGGACGGGGCTACACCTTC
.	.	TRBV19	TRBJ1-1	CASSSQTGIKGAFF	TGTGCCAGTAGTTCCCAGACAGGCATTAAAGGAGCTTTCTTT
.	TRBD2	TRBV5-4	TRBJ2-2	CASSPPAGDTGELFF	TGTGCCAGCAGCCCCCCGGCGGGGGACACCGGGGAGCTGTTTTTT
.	TRBD1	TRBV6-6	TRBJ2-2	CASTGTGGTGELFF	TGTGCCAGCACCGGGACAGGGGGCACCGGGGAGCTGTTTTTT